The 17 T cell receptor beta chains below come from one sample, sequenced in a study of T-cell memory formation after mild COVID-19. TCRdb fed the 5' RACE reads into MiXCR, producing one record per CDR3 protein. The data contain roughly 200,000 distinct CDR3 sequences, around 16% of them singletons. The sequencing input was PBMCs or a T cell subset sorted from them (not recorded which). These TCRs come from an adult woman who had mild COVID-19 (a few samples of this study predate the infection). Cell type and time point are not known.

This clonotype was recorded a few times. This chain joins TRBV19 and TRBJ2-7; TRBD1 matches at 7 bases. This CDR3 comprises 14 residues. After removal of 3 bases from V and 3 bases from J, the junction contained 5 bases not matched to a gene. The germline CDR1 and CDR2 sequences are LNHDA and SQIVND (reference sequence). The CDR3 region is CASSIGTDFYEQYF. CDR3 nucleotides: TGTGCCAGTAGTATCGGGACAGACTTCTACGAGCAGTACTTC. Variable domain in full (rest from reference TRBV19 and TRBJ2-7): DGGITQSPKYLFRKEGQNVTLSCEQNLNHDAMYWYRQDPGQGLRLIYYSQIVNDFQKGDIAEGYSVSREKKESFPLTVTSAQKNPTAFYLCASSIGTDFYEQYFGPGTRLTVT.

The chain links TRBV12-3 or TRBV12-4 to TRBJ1-2; the D gene is possibly TRBD1 (6 bases). The length of the CDR3 is 13 residues. The germline V and J ends were trimmed by 8 bases and 4 bases, with 14 bases remaining between them. The CDR3 region has the DNA TGTGCCAGCGGGACGGGGGCCGGCTATGGCTACACCTTC. It codes for CASGTGAGYGYTF.

This clonotype was detected a few times. V and J are TRBV6-5 and TRBJ2-7; 8 nucleotides match TRBD1. The CDR3 has 15 amino acids. The germline CDR1 and CDR2 sequences are MNHEY and SVGAGI. V was clipped by 5 bases and J by 2 bases; unmatched bases: 8. The CDR3 region has the DNA TGTGCCAGCAGTGCTTCAGGGGGCGCAGCCTACGAGCAGTACTTC. Translated: CASSASGGAAYEQYF.

This clonotype was recorded a few times. J is TRBJ2-1 and V is TRBV12-3 or TRBV12-4, with D maybe TRBD1 (6 bases). V gave up 3 bases and J gave up 4 bases, with 10 bases separating them. The CDR3 sequence is 14 residues long. The CDR3: CASSFGQTYNEQFF. DNA of the CDR3: TGTGCCAGCAGTTTCGGACAGACATACAATGAGCAGTTCTTC.

In its sample, this clonotype was seen a few times. The J gene is TRBJ2-1, the V gene TRBV5-1, with TRBD2 matching 8 bases. Trimming removed 3 bases from V and 4 bases from J; junction bases left unmatched: 9. Per the germline V gene, CDR1 is SGHRS and CDR2 is YFSETQ. The CDR3 is 16 amino acids. The CDR3 coding sequence is TGCGCCAGCAGCTCGCGACCGGGGGGGGCATACAATGAGCAGTTCTTC. Translated, it gives CASSSRPGGAYNEQFF.

This chain connects TRBV12-3 or TRBV12-4 to TRBJ2-3; D perhaps matches TRBD2 (5 bases). V shed 3 bases and J shed 0 bases, with 10 bases lying between them. The CDR3 is 15 amino acids. Written as DNA, the CDR3 is TGTGCCAGCAGTTTTTTGCCGGGAAGCACAGATACGCAGTATTTT. As protein: CASSFLPGSTDTQYF.

The sample holds a few counts of this clonotype. The V gene is TRBV12-3 or TRBV12-4, the J gene TRBJ2-5; TRBD1 or TRBD2 may be the D gene (6 bases each). CDR3 length equals 17 residues. V was pared by 1 base and J by 9 bases, with 24 bases between. In DNA form, the CDR3 reads TGTGCCAGCAGTTTAGAGGGGGGTGCTGCTAACGGAAGGGCCCAGTACTTC. It translates to CASSLEGGAANGRAQYF.

The chain uses TRBV4-1 and TRBJ1-1; D not resolved. V lost 0 bases, J lost 5 bases, and 13 bases lay in between. The CDR3 is made up of 15 amino acids. Germline V CDR1 and CDR2: MGHRA, YSYEKL. The DNA for the CDR3 is TGCGCCAGCAGCCAAGATTCATCGGTATGGACTGAAGCTTTCTTT. It is translated as CASSQDSSVWTEAFF.

This clonotype was picked up a small number of times. The rearrangement links TRBV20-1 to TRBJ2-3, with a weak D call TRBD2 (6 bases). V was pared by 1 base and J by 4 bases, with 18 bases between. Looked up from germline, CDR1 is DFQATT and CDR2 is SNEGSKA (reference sequence). This CDR3 comprises 16 residues. CDR3 loop: CSARGPGLPVADTQYF. As DNA, the CDR3 is TGCAGTGCTAGAGGGCCGGGACTCCCAGTCGCAGATACGCAGTATTTT.

The chain has TRBV5-1 and TRBJ2-3, with 10 bases identical to TRBD2. The CDR3 runs 16 residues. Per the germline V gene, CDR1 is SGHRS and CDR2 is YFSETQ. With V trimmed by 1 base and J by 2 bases, 4 bases remained unmatched. DNA for the CDR3: TGCGCCAGCAGCTTGATAGCGGGAGGCTCCACAGATACGCAGTATTTT. Its protein is CASSLIAGGSTDTQYF.

This chain links TRBV7-3 with TRBJ2-3, with D possibly being TRBD2 (5 bases). Trimming stripped 5 bases from V and 5 bases from J, with 8 bases between. The length of the CDR3 is 12 residues. Germline lookup yields CDR1 SGHTA and CDR2 FQGTGA. The chain's CDR3 is CASSRGQDTQYF. The CDR3 DNA is TGTGCCAGCAGCCGCGGGCAAGATACGCAGTATTTT.

The gene calls are TRBV6-2 or TRBV6-3 and TRBJ2-3; TRBD2 matches 14 bases. J lost 8 bases, V lost 5 bases, and 6 bases had no gene match. CDR3 size: 15 residues. Germline loops: CDR1 MNHEY, CDR2 SVGEGT. CDR3 amino acids: CASSPGTSGRATQYF. The CDR3, as DNA: TGTGCCAGCAGTCCTGGGACTAGCGGGAGAGCTACGCAGTATTTT.

The chain recombines TRBV4-2 with TRBJ2-1; D is perhaps TRBD2 (6 bases). Trimming pared 3 bases from V and 4 bases from J, leaving 13 bases between. The CDR3 covers 15 residues. CDR1 LGHNA and CDR2 YNFKEQ come from the germline V gene. The CDR3 nucleotides are TGTGCCAGCAGCCAGGGGGACTCTCTTTACAATGAGCAGTTCTTC. Translated, it gives CASSQGDSLYNEQFF.

V gene TRBV12-5 combines with J gene TRBJ2-5, with D perhaps matching TRBD2 (5 bases). CDR3 length equals 10 residues. Germline V lookup: CDR1 LGHNT, CDR2 FRNRAP. V lost 4 bases and J 9 bases, leaving 6 bases between the germline ends. CDR3 in DNA: TGTGCTAGTGGTTCCGGGGCCCAGTACTTC. This encodes CASGSGAQYF.

The chain combines TRBV2 with TRBJ2-1; perhaps TRBD1 as D (6 bases). Per germline, CDR1 SNHLY and CDR2 FYNNEI. V was trimmed by 0 bases and J by 2 bases, leaving 11 bases between them. The length of the CDR3 is 16 residues. CDR3 sequence reads: CASSEAGGGAYNEQFF. DNA for the CDR3: TGTGCCAGCAGTGAAGCTGGTGGGGGCGCCTACAATGAGCAGTTCTTC.

V is TRBV5-1 and J is TRBJ2-3; D not resolved. The V gene's germline CDR1 is SGHRS and CDR2 YFSETQ. V lost 4 bases and J lost 6, with 12 bases in between. The CDR3 is 13 residues long. The CDR3 is CASSVWAVDTQYF. DNA for the CDR3: TGCGCCAGCAGCGTATGGGCGGTGGATACGCAGTATTTT.

The sample holds many counts of this clonotype. This chain joins TRBV12-3 or TRBV12-4 and TRBJ2-7; 8 bases agree with TRBD2. Losses at the gene ends were 8 bases for V and 4 bases for J; bases not matched to a gene: 7. This CDR3 is built from 13 residues. CDR3 in DNA: TGTGCCAGCGGCTTTAGCGGGACGTACGAGCAGTACTTC. The encoded protein is CASGFSGTYEQYF.